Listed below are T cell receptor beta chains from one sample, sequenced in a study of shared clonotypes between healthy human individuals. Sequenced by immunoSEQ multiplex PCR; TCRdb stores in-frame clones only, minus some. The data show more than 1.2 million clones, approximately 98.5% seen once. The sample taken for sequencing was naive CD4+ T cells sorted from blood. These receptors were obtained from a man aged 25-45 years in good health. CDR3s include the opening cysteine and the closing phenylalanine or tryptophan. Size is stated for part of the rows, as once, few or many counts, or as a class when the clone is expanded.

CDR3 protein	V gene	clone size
CASSPRRDGTYEQYF	TRBV18	NA
CASSTGFF	TRBV2	NA
CASSLGLSTDTQYF	TRBV5-6	NA
CASSLGSLSYEQYF	TRBV7-6	NA
CASTSGGANTGELFF	TRBV6-1	NA
CASSVTSGQNTGELFF	TRBV9	NA
CASSLESGRARYEQYF	TRBV7-2	once
CAWSVRGNEQFF	TRBV30	NA
CASSQSWGTGELFF	TRBV7-3	NA
CASSSRYPRARAEQFF	TRBV5-4	NA
CASSPTRGGETQYF	TRBV5-1	NA
CASSSTGISYNEQFF	TRBV28	NA
CASSGPGLGYEQYF	TRBV7-9	NA
CATSRDSAGAAGGAFF	TRBV15	NA
CASSLGPTATYEQYF	TRBV11-3	NA
CASSQGLAIGTQYF	TRBV4-1	once
CASSSGLGGYNEQFF	TRBV5-4	NA
CASSKWLDSYEQYF	TRBV6-6	NA
CASSRLVRVAADTQYF	TRBV7-2	NA
CASSQGRNQPQHF	TRBV7-8	NA
CASSERAADYEQYF	TRBV6-1	NA
CASSQLAGFNYGYTF	TRBV4-1	NA
CASSLRGPTDTQYF	TRBV5-4	NA
CASSYSGVFGTEAFF	TRBV6-5	NA
CSVASGRYNEQFF	TRBV29-1	NA
CASTSGPEGEQYF	TRBV2	NA
CASSLPGQGGKQYF	TRBV28	NA
CASSTGQEVPHEQYF	TRBV28	NA
CASTRQGTYEQYF	TRBV6-1	NA
CASGLVEGSPMNTEAFF	TRBV12-5	NA
CASSRGQGTDYEQYF	TRBV7-8	NA
CAWTAGGSNYGYTF	TRBV30	NA
CASSRDPGLNYGYTF	TRBV18	NA
CASSLTHYEQYF	TRBV11-2	NA
CASSYRDRGGDTQYF	TRBV11-2	NA
CASSDPGQGDTEAFF	TRBV25-1	NA
CASSLLSSGRGSYNEQFF	TRBV18	NA
CASSLSFPGLAHNEQFF	TRBV7-6	NA
CAGTSRGSYNEQFF	TRBV28	NA